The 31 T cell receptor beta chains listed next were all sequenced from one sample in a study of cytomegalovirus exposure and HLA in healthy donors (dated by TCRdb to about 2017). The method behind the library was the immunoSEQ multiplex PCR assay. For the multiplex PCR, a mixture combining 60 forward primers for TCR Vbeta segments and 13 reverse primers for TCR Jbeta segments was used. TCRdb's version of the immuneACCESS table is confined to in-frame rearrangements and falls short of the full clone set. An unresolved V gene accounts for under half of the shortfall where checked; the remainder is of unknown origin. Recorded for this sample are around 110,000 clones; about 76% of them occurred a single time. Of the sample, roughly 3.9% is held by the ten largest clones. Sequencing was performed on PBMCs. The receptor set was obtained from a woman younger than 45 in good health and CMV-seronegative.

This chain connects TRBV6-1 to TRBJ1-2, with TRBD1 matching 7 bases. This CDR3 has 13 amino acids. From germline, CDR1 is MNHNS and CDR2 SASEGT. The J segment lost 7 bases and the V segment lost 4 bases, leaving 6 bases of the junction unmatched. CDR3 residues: CASSGQGPGGYTF. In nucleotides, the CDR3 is TGTGCCAGCAGTGGACAGGGCCCGGGTGGCTACACCTTC.

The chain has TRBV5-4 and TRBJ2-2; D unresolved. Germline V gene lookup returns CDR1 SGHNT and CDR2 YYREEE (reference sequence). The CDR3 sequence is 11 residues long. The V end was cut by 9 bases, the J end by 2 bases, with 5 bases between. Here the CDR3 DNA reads TGTGCCACCTACAACACCGGGGAGCTGTTTTTT. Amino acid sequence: CATYNTGELFF.

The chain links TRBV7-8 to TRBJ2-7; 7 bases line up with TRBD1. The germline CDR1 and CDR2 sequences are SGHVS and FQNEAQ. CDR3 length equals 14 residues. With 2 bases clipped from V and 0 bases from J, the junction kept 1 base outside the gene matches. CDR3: CASSLTGDSYEQYF. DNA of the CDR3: TGTGCCAGCAGCTTAACAGGGGACTCCTACGAGCAGTACTTC.

The CDR3 region is CASSQDRTGLKQTYEQYF. The CDR3 DNA sequence: TGTGCCAGCAGCCAAGATAGGACAGGGTTAAAACAGACCTACGAGCAGTACTTC. The chain couples TRBV14 to TRBJ2-5; 8 nucleotides match TRBD1. With the DNA end fitting TRBJ2-7 better, the J assignment may be wrong. Germline assignment: CDR1 SGHDN and CDR2 FVKESK. The CDR3 is made up of 18 amino acids.

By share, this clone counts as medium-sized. CDR3 in amino acids: CASSIRRLDSYEQYF. The CDR3, as DNA: TGTGCCAGTAGTATTCGTCGGCTGGACAGCTACGAGCAGTACTTC. The chain links TRBV19 to TRBJ2-7, with D tentatively TRBD1 (6 bases). This CDR3 is 15 amino acids long. Germline V CDR1 and CDR2: LNHDA, SQIVND (reference sequence). With 3 bases removed from V and 3 bases from J, the gap between germline ends came to 15 bases.

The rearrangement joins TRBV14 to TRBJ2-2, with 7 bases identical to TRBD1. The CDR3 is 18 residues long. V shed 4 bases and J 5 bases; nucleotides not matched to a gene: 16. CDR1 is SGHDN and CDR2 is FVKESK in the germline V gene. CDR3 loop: CASSLRRPRQGGTGELFF. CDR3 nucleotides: TGTGCCAGCAGCCTCCGGCGCCCACGACAGGGTGGGACCGGGGAGCTGTTTTTT.

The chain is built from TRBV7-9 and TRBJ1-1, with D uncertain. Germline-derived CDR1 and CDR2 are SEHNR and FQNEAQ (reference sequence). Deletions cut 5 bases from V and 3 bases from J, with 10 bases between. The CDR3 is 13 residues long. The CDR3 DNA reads TGTGCCAGCAGCCCGACTTCAGACACTGAAGCTTTCTTT. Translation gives CASSPTSDTEAFF.

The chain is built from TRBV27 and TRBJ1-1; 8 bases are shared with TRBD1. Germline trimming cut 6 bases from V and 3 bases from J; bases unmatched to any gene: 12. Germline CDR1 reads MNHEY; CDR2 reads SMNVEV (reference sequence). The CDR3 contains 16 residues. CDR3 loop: CASSSGQGARDTEAFF. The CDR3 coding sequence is TGTGCCAGCAGCTCCGGGCAGGGGGCGCGGGACACTGAAGCTTTCTTT.

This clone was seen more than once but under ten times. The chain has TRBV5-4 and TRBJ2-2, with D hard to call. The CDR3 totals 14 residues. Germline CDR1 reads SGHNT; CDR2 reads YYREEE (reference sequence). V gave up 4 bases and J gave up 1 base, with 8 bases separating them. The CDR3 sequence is CASSQVQNTGELFF. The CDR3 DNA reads TGTGCCAGCAGCCAGGTGCAGAACACCGGGGAGCTGTTTTTT.

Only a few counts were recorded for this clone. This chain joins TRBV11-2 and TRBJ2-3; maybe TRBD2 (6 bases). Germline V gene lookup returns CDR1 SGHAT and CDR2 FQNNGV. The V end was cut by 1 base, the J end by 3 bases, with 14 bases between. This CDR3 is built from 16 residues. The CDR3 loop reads CASSLGRGSRTDTQYF. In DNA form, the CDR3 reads TGTGCCAGCAGCTTAGGTCGGGGGAGTCGGACAGATACGCAGTATTTT.

CDR3 loop: CASSPLSDGTYEQYF. The DNA of the CDR3 is TGTGCCAGCTCACCATTGAGCGATGGGACTTACGAGCAGTACTTC. The chain is built from TRBV18 and TRBJ2-7; D perhaps matches TRBD2 (6 bases). This CDR3 has 15 amino acids. V was pared by 2 bases and J by 4 bases, with 15 bases between. Germline V gene lookup returns CDR1 KGHSH and CDR2 LQKENI.

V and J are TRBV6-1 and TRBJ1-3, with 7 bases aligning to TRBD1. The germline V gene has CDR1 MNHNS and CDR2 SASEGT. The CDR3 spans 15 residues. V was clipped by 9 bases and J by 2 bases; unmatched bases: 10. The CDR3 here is CASEVDRAPGNTIYF. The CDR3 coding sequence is TGTGCCAGTGAGGTAGACAGGGCACCTGGAAACACCATATATTTT.

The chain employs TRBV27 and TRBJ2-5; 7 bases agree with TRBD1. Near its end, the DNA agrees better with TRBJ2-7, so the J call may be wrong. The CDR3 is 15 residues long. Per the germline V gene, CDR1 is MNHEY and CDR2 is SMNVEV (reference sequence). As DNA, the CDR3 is TGTGCCAGCAGTCCCAGACAGGGCAGATCCTACGAGCAGTACTTC. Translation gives CASSPRQGRSYEQYF.

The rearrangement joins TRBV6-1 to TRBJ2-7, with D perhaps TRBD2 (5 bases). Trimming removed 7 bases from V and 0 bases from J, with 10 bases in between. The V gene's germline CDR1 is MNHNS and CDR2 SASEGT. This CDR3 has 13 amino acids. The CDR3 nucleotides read TGTGCCAGCAAGACTGGGAGCTCCTACGAGCAGTACTTC. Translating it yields CASKTGSSYEQYF.

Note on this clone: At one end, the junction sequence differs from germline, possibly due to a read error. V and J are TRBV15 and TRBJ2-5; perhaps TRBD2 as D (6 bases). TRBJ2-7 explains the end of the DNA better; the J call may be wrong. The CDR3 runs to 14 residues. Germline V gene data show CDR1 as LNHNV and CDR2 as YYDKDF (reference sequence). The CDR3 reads CATSSYRDSDEQYF. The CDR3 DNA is TGTGCCACCAGCAGTTACCGGGACTCCGACGAGCAGTACTTC.

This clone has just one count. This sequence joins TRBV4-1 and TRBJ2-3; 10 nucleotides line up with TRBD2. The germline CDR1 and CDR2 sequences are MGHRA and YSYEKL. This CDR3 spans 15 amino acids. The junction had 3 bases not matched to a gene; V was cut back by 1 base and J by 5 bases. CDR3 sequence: CASSQGAGGLDTQYF. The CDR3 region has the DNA TGCGCCAGCAGCCAAGGAGCGGGAGGGTTAGATACGCAGTATTTT.

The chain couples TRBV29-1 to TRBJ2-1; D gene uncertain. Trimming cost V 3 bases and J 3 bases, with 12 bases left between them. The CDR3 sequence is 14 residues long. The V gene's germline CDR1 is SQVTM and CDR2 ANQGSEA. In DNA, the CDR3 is TGCAGCGTTGAGGTGTTTGGCAGCTACAATGAGCAGTTCTTC. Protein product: CSVEVFGSYNEQFF.

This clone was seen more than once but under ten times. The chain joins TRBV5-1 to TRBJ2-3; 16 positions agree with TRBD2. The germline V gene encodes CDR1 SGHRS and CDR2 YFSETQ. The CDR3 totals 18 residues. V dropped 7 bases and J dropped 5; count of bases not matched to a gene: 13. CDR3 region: CASGFITGTSGGGDTQYF. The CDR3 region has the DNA TGCGCCAGCGGTTTTATCACCGGGACTAGCGGGGGGGGAGATACGCAGTATTTT.

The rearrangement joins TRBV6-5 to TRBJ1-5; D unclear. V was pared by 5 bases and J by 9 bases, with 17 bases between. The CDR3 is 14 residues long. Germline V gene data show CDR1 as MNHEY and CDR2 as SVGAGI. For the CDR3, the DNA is TGTGCCAGCAGTGCCGGAGGTCCCCATGGGCCCCAGCATTTT. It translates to CASSAGGPHGPQHF.

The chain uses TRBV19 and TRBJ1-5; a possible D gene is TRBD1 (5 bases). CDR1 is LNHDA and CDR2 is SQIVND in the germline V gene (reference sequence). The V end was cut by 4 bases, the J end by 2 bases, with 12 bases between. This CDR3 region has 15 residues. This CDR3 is CASSNPGLGNQPQHF. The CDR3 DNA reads TGTGCCAGTAGTAACCCGGGACTTGGCAATCAGCCCCAGCATTTT.

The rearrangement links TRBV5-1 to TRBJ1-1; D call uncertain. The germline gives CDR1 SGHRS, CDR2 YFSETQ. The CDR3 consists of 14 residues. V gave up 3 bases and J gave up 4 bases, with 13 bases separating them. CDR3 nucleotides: TGCGCCAGCAGCTGGGCCGAGGGTTCCACTGAAGCTTTCTTT. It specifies CASSWAEGSTEAFF.

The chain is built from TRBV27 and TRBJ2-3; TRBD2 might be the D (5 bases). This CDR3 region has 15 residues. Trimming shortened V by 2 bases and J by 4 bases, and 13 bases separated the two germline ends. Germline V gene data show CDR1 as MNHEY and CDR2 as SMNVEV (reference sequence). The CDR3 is CASSLSLSRADTQYF. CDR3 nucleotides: TGTGCCAGCAGTTTAAGTCTATCGAGGGCAGATACGCAGTATTTT.

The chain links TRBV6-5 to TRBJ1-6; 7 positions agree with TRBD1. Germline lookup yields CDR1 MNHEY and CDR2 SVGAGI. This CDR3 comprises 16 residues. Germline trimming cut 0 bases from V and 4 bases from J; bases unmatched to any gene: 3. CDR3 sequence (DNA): TGTGCCAGCAGTTACTCCCCAGGGGGATATAATTCACCCCTCCACTTT. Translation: CASSYSPGGYNSPLHF.

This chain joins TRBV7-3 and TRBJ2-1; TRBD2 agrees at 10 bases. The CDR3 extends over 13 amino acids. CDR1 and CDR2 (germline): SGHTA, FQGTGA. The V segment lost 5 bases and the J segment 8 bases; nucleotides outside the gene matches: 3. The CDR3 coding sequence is TGTGCCAGCAGCCCTGGACTAGCGGATGAGCAGTTCTTC. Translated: CASSPGLADEQFF.

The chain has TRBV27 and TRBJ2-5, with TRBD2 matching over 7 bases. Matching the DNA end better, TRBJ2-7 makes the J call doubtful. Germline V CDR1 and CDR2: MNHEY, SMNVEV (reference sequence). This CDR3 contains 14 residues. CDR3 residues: CASSFLADPYEQYF. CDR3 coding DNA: TGTGCCAGCAGTTTCCTAGCGGACCCCTACGAGCAGTACTTC.

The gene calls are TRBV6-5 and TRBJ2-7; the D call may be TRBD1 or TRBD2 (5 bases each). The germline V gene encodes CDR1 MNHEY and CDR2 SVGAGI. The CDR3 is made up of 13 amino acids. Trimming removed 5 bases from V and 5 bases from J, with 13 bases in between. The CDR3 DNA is TGTGCCAGCAGTGACTACAGGTCGGACGAGCAGTACTTC. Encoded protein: CASSDYRSDEQYF.

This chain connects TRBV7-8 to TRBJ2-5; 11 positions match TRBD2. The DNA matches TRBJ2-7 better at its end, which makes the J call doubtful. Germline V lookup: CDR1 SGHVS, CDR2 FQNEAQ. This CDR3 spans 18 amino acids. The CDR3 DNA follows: TGTGCCAGCAGCTTCGAACCCCTTGGCGGGCTAGCGGGAGGCGAGCAGTACTTC. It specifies CASSFEPLGGLAGGEQYF.

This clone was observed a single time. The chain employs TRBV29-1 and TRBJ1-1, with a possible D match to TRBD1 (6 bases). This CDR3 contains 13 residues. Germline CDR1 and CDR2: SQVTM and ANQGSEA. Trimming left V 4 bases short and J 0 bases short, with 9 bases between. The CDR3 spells CSVAGALNTEAFF. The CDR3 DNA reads TGCAGCGTTGCAGGGGCCCTGAACACTGAAGCTTTCTTT.

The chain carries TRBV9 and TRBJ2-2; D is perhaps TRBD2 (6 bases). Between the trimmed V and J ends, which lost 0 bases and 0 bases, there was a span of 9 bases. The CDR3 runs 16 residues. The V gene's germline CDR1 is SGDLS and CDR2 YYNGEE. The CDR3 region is CASSVAGGANTGELFF. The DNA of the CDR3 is TGTGCCAGCAGCGTAGCTGGAGGGGCGAACACCGGGGAGCTGTTTTTT.

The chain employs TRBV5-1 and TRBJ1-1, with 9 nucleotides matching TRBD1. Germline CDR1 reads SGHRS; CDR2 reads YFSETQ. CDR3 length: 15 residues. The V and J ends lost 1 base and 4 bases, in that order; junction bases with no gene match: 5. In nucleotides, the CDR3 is TGCGCCAGCAGCTTGAGACAGGGGGGCAGCACTGAAGCTTTCTTT. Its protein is CASSLRQGGSTEAFF.

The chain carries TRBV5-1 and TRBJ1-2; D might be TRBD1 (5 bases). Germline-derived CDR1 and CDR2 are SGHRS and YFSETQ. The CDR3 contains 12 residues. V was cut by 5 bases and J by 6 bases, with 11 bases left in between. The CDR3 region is CASRLDSDGYTF. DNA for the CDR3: TGCGCCAGCAGACTCGACAGTGATGGCTACACCTTC.